These T cell receptor beta chains were read from a single sample in a study of T cell responses to AZD1222 COVID-19 vaccine. The table came from immunoSEQ multiplex PCR; TCRdb's copy has only in-frame clones and leaves some out. The table includes about 140,000 clones, 85% to 95% detected once. The sample consisted of peripheral blood, taken on day 0 of AZD1222 vaccination. The receptor set was obtained from an adult in good health. Both conserved end residues are part of each CDR3. The D gene is left open where the match is weak. Clone sizes are given selectively: once, few, many, or a class where the clone is expanded.

V	J	D	size	DNA	CDR3
TRBV4-3	TRBJ2-7	NA	NA	TGCGCCAGCAGCCAAGAGTGGCTTGTCTCCTACGAGCAGTACTTC	CASSQEWLVSYEQYF
TRBV27	TRBJ2-7	NA	NA	TGTGCCAGCAGTGGCCGGGACCAGGTAACACACGAGCAGTACTTC	CASSGRDQVTHEQYF
TRBV13	TRBJ1-2	NA	once	TGTGCCAGCAGCCCCGGGACCGACGTTTACTATGGCTACACCTTC	CASSPGTDVYYGYTF
TRBV3-1/TRBV3-2	TRBJ1-5	TRBD1	NA	TGTGCCAGCAGCTCAGGACAGGGAGCTTTTAGCAATCAGCCCCAGCATTTT	CASSSGQGAFSNQPQHF
TRBV5-1	TRBJ2-3	NA	NA	TGCGCCAGCAGCTTGGGCACTGCGTTGACAGATACGCAGTATTTT	CASSLGTALTDTQYF
TRBV18	TRBJ1-2	NA	NA	TGTGCCAGCTCCCCCTTTGGAGGCCGGGACGCCGTCTATGGCTACACCTTC	CASSPFGGRDAVYGYTF
TRBV7-9	TRBJ2-1	TRBD2	NA	TGTGCCAGCAGCTTATTTTATCTAGCGGGGGAGTTCTTC	CASSLFYLAGEFF
TRBV19	TRBJ1-4	NA	NA	TGTGCCAGTGCCAAGGACGTTCTTATAGTTGCTGCAACTAATGAAAAACTGTTTTTT	CASAKDVLIVAATNEKLFF
TRBV27	TRBJ1-1	TRBD1	NA	TGTGCCAGCAGGCCCTTACCCGCCCGGGACAGGGATGAAGCTTTCTTT	CASRPLPARDRDEAFF
TRBV6-5	TRBJ1-2	NA	NA	TGTGCCAGCAGTTACTCAAGGTCAGGGGAATATGGCTACACCTTC	CASSYSRSGEYGYTF
TRBV19	TRBJ2-3	NA	NA	TGTGCCAGTAGCTTCACGGGGGCTAGCGGAGCGAGTACGCAGTATTTT	CASSFTGASGASTQYF
TRBV19	TRBJ1-1	NA	NA	TGTGCCAGTAGTATAGATCCTCGGACAGTGAACACTGAAGCTTTCTTT	CASSIDPRTVNTEAFF
TRBV7-2	TRBJ1-2	NA	NA	TGTGCCAGCAGCGCACGTAACTATGGCTACACCTTC	CASSARNYGYTF
TRBV27	TRBJ1-5	NA	NA	TGTGCCAGCAGTTTATCCGTCCTATCGGACGGACATCAGCCCCAGCATTTT	CASSLSVLSDGHQPQHF
TRBV19	TRBJ2-1	NA	NA	TGTGCCAGTAGTTTAGCGTCGAGCTCCTACAATGAGCAGTTCTTC	CASSLASSSYNEQFF
TRBV28	TRBJ1-1	NA	NA	TGTGCCAGCAGTTTGGGGCAGCACACTGAAGCTTTCTTT	CASSLGQHTEAFF
TRBV7-2	TRBJ1-4	TRBD1	NA	TGTGCCAGCAGCTTTAACCAGGGGGGTGGAGAAAAACTGTTTTTT	CASSFNQGGGEKLFF
TRBV7-2	TRBJ2-2	TRBD2	NA	TGTGCCAGCAGCTTAGTAGCGGGAACCGGGGAGCTGTTTTTT	CASSLVAGTGELFF
TRBV12-3/TRBV12-4	TRBJ1-6	NA	few	TGTGCCAGCAGTCGAGGGGAATCACCCCTCCACTTT	CASSRGESPLHF
TRBV10-2	TRBJ2-7	TRBD1	once	TGCGCCAGCAGTCCCGGGACAGTGAACTACGAGCAGTACTTC	CASSPGTVNYEQYF
TRBV7-6	TRBJ2-5	NA	NA	TGTGCCAGCAGCTTAGGTGTAGGGACGACCCAGTACTTC	CASSLGVGTTQYF
TRBV11-2	TRBJ2-2	NA	NA	TGTGCCAGCAGCTTAGTCGGGGGATACACCGGGGAGCTGTTTTTT	CASSLVGGYTGELFF
TRBV12-2	TRBJ2-1	NA	NA	TGTGCAAGTCGCGCCCTTAAGGGGAGGGGACATCACTCCGAGGGGAACAATGAGCAGTTCTTC	CASRALKGRGHHSEGNNEQFF
TRBV2	TRBJ2-1	TRBD1	NA	TGTGCCAGCAGTGAGCTACGGACTGGACAGGGTCTTGGGATCCAGCAGTTCTTC	CASSELRTGQGLGIQQFF
TRBV19	TRBJ1-3	TRBD1	NA	TGTGCCAGTAGACAGGGGACTGTTTCTGGAAACACCATATATTTT	CASRQGTVSGNTIYF
TRBV2	TRBJ1-2	NA	few	TGTGCCAGCAGGCGGGCAAGAGGGGGGGCCAACTATGGCTACACCTTC	CASRRARGGANYGYTF
TRBV7-2	TRBJ1-2	NA	NA	TGTGCCAGTCGCCCGCGGGACAACTATGGCTACACCTTC	CASRPRDNYGYTF
TRBV11-2	TRBJ1-1	NA	NA	TGTGCCAGCAGCTTAGGTGCGGAGACAATGAACACTGAAGCTTTCTTT	CASSLGAETMNTEAFF
TRBV3-1/TRBV3-2	TRBJ2-3	TRBD1	NA	TGTGCCAGCAGCCAAGGCATCTGGGACAGGGGGCTTCCTAGCACAGATACGCAGTATTTT	CASSQGIWDRGLPSTDTQYF
TRBV2	TRBJ1-2	NA	NA	TGTGCCAGCAGTGGGGAGGGATATGGCTACACCTTC	CASSGEGYGYTF
TRBV6-5	TRBJ1-1	NA	NA	TGTGCCAGCAGTTATGACCTTCCGGGACACACTGAAGCTTTCTTT	CASSYDLPGHTEAFF
TRBV21-1	TRBJ2-1	NA	NA	TGTGCCAGCAGCTCACAAACCGGACAGCCGCCAAGGGAGCAGTTCTTC	CASSSQTGQPPREQFF
TRBV5-4	TRBJ2-7	TRBD2	NA	TGTGCCAGCAGCCTCCGGACTAGCGGTACCTACGAGCAGTACTTC	CASSLRTSGTYEQYF
TRBV2	TRBJ2-1	NA	once	TGTGCCAGCAGACTGGACGGGACCCTGCAGTTCTTC	CASRLDGTLQFF
TRBV4-3	TRBJ2-7	NA	NA	TGCGCCAGCAGCCAAGATTTGGGGACTCCCCCTCCCTCCGAGCAGTACTTC	CASSQDLGTPPPSEQYF
TRBV30	TRBJ2-1	NA	NA	TGTGCCTGGAGTCGGAATGAGCAGTTCTTC	CAWSRNEQFF
TRBV5-1	TRBJ1-2	NA	NA	TGCGCCAGCAGCTTGGCGGGGACACTTGGTGGGGATGGCTACACCTTC	CASSLAGTLGGDGYTF
TRBV18	TRBJ1-2	NA	NA	TGTGCCAGCTCACCACCGTGGGACACCCCCCACAATGGCTACACCTTC	CASSPPWDTPHNGYTF
TRBV6-1	TRBJ2-2	TRBD1	many	TGTGCCAGCAGTGGGGCAGGGGGCGAATACACCGGGGAGCTGTTTTTT	CASSGAGGEYTGELFF
TRBV28	TRBJ2-1	NA	once	TGTGCCAGCAGTCCTGTCCTTGCCAAAGGCTCCTACAATGAGCAGTTCTTC	CASSPVLAKGSYNEQFF
TRBV5-4	TRBJ1-2	NA	NA	TGTGCCAGCAGCTTGCGGCAGGGGAATGATGGCTACACCTTC	CASSLRQGNDGYTF
TRBV28	TRBJ2-5	NA	NA	TGTGCCAGCAGTCCCCTCTCGGGGGCCTTACAAGAGACCCAGTACTTC	CASSPLSGALQETQYF
TRBV7-9	TRBJ2-1	TRBD2	NA	TGTGCCAGCAGCCCAAGCGGGAGGGCCGAAAATGAGCAGTTCTTC	CASSPSGRAENEQFF
TRBV6-5	TRBJ1-1	NA	NA	TGTGCCAGCAGTCCCGTTGGAGGGTCGAACACTGAAGCTTTCTTT	CASSPVGGSNTEAFF